A single sample gave rise to the 24 T cell receptor beta chains below, sequenced in a study of blood T cell repertoires in COVID-19. The table came from immunoSEQ multiplex PCR; TCRdb's copy has only in-frame clones and leaves some out. Seen here are about 160,000 clones, 85% to 95% observed once, and the top ten hold about 2%. Input material: peripheral blood. The receptors originated from a woman in her sixties with COVID-19, enrolled during active disease.

V is TRBV10-3 and J is TRBJ1-2, with D hard to call. From germline, CDR1 is ENHRY and CDR2 SYGVKD. This CDR3 contains 12 residues. V shed 6 bases and J shed 5 bases, with 10 bases lying between them. The DNA of the CDR3 is TGTGCCATCAGCAACGACAATTATGGCTACACCTTC. It translates to CAISNDNYGYTF.

The J gene is TRBJ1-5, the V gene TRBV19, with a possible D match to TRBD1 (6 bases). V lost 4 bases and J 3 bases, leaving 13 bases between the germline ends. Germline V CDR1 and CDR2: LNHDA, SQIVND (reference sequence). The CDR3 sequence is 15 residues long. Here the CDR3 reads CASSTLQGTNQPQHF. CDR3 DNA: TGTGCCAGTAGTACCTTACAGGGTACCAATCAGCCCCAGCATTTT.

The chain links TRBV7-3 to TRBJ2-5; the match to TRBD2 covers 13 bases. Germline trimming cut 3 bases from V and 1 base from J; bases unmatched to any gene: 2. From germline, CDR1 is SGHTA and CDR2 FQGTGA. The CDR3 has 16 amino acids. The CDR3, as DNA: TGTGCCAGCAGCTTGGGACTAGCGGGGTCCCAAGAGACCCAGTACTTC. This codes for CASSLGLAGSQETQYF.

J is TRBJ1-5 and V is TRBV3-1 (or the pseudogene TRBV3-2); D not resolved. The CDR3 extends over 14 amino acids. The germline V and J ends were trimmed by 0 bases and 6 bases, with 9 bases remaining between them. The germline V gene encodes CDR1 LGHDT and CDR2 YNNKEL (reference sequence). The CDR3 reads CASSQDSGGQPQHF. CDR3 nucleotides: TGTGCCAGCAGCCAAGACTCAGGAGGTCAGCCCCAGCATTTT.

The J gene is TRBJ1-6, the V gene TRBV7-6; D may be TRBD1 (6 bases). V shed 0 bases and J shed 7 bases, with 13 bases lying between them. CDR1 is SGHVS and CDR2 is FNYEAQ in the germline V gene. The CDR3 consists of 16 residues. CDR3 DNA sequence: TGTGCCAGCAGCTTAGCGTGCAGGGGATGCAATTCACCCCTCCACTTT. Protein: CASSLACRGCNSPLHF.

The V call is TRBV27, the J call TRBJ2-7; TRBD1 matches at 8 bases. The CDR3 extends over 14 amino acids. The V gene's germline CDR1 is MNHEY and CDR2 SMNVEV (reference sequence). Trimming removed 4 bases from V and 7 bases from J; junction bases left unmatched: 9. The CDR3 coding sequence is TGTGCCAGCAGTTACAGGGGGTTGGCGGGAGAGCAGTACTTC. It encodes CASSYRGLAGEQYF.

The chain is built from TRBV7-2 and TRBJ1-1, with D perhaps TRBD1 (6 bases). Germline loops: CDR1 SGHTA, CDR2 FQGNSA. V was shortened by 2 bases and J by 6 bases, with 16 bases between the two germline ends. This CDR3 has 15 amino acids. The CDR3 DNA is TGTGCCAGCAGCTTACTTATACAGGGTTCACCTGAAGCTTTCTTT. Translating gives CASSLLIQGSPEAFF.

The V gene is TRBV7-8, the J gene TRBJ2-3; TRBD1 might be the D (5 bases). Trimming pared 5 bases from V and 5 bases from J, leaving 14 bases between. The CDR3 extends over 14 amino acids. Germline values: CDR1 SGHVS, CDR2 FQNEAQ. CDR3 residues: CASSPDQGRDTQYF. Here the CDR3 DNA reads TGTGCCAGCAGCCCTGACCAGGGTAGAGATACGCAGTATTTT.

This clone was recorded a few times. The V and J genes are TRBV4-2 and TRBJ1-2, with D hard to call. The CDR3 runs to 13 residues. V was pared by 1 base and J by 5 bases, with 8 bases between. Per germline, CDR1 LGHNA and CDR2 YNFKEQ. CDR3: CASSQGQWYGYTF. CDR3 bases: TGTGCCAGCAGCCAAGGGCAGTGGTATGGCTACACCTTC.

The chain uses TRBV12-3 or TRBV12-4 and TRBJ1-1; 7 bases agree with TRBD1. The CDR3 loop spans 13 amino acids. J gave up 11 bases and V 0 bases, and 6 bases lay outside the gene matches. The DNA for the CDR3 is TGTGCCAGCAGTTTAGCGCAGGGGGAAACGGCTTTCTTT. Protein sequence: CASSLAQGETAFF.

The table lists this clone with a few counts. V and J are TRBV9 and TRBJ1-6; 7 bases match TRBD1. Germline V gives CDR1 SGDLS, CDR2 YYNGEE. V was clipped by 4 bases and J by 9 bases; unmatched bases: 4. This CDR3 region has 13 residues. CDR3 sequence reads: CASSSTGTSPLHF. DNA for the CDR3: TGTGCCAGCAGCTCGACAGGGACTTCACCCCTCCACTTT.

The chain uses TRBV4-3 and TRBJ1-3; TRBD1 is a possible D gene (5 bases). The CDR3 is 15 amino acids. In germline, CDR1 is LGHNA, CDR2 YSLEER. Trimming cost V 1 base and J 4 bases, with 11 bases left between them. DNA of the CDR3: TGCGCCAGCAGCCAAGGACCAGGGCTCGGAAACACCATATATTTT. It encodes CASSQGPGLGNTIYF.

This chain uses TRBV14 with TRBJ1-4; D ambiguous. Per the germline V gene, CDR1 is SGHDN and CDR2 is FVKESK. This CDR3 has 15 residues. Trimming removed 4 bases at V and 0 bases at J, with 9 bases between. The CDR3: CASSPVGATNEKLFF. The DNA of the CDR3 is TGTGCCAGCAGCCCCGTCGGAGCAACTAATGAAAAACTGTTTTTT.

The chain carries TRBV6-2 or TRBV6-3 and TRBJ2-1; maybe TRBD2 (6 bases). Per germline, CDR1 MNHEY and CDR2 SVGEGT. The CDR3 extends over 15 amino acids. The V gene lost 2 bases and the J gene lost 6 bases, with 14 bases spanning the gap. CDR3 sequence reads: CASSYMEGMVNEQFF. CDR3 coding DNA: TGTGCCAGCAGTTACATGGAGGGGATGGTCAATGAGCAGTTCTTC.

V usage is TRBV11-1 and J usage is TRBJ2-1; 8 nucleotides agree with TRBD2. The length of the CDR3 is 16 residues. Germline assignment: CDR1 SGHAT and CDR2 FQDESV (reference sequence). V dropped 5 bases and J dropped 4; count of bases not matched to a gene: 10. The CDR3 here is CASSLDSGGAYNEQFF. The CDR3 bases are TGTGCCAGCAGCCTAGACAGCGGGGGCGCTTACAATGAGCAGTTCTTC.

The gene calls are TRBV19 and TRBJ1-1, with TRBD1 identical over 12 bases. The CDR3 runs 16 residues. V shed 0 bases and J 5 bases; nucleotides not matched to a gene: 4. Germline V lookup: CDR1 LNHDA, CDR2 SQIVND (reference sequence). Written as DNA, the CDR3 is TGTGCCAGTAGTATAGATGGGACAGGGGGCTTGACTGAAGCTTTCTTT. Translated, it gives CASSIDGTGGLTEAFF.

The J gene is TRBJ1-3, the V gene TRBV9; D may be TRBD1 (5 bases). Looked up from germline, CDR1 is SGDLS and CDR2 is YYNGEE. CDR3 length: 15 amino acids. V dropped 3 bases and J dropped 0 bases, with 10 bases sitting between them. In nucleotides, the CDR3 is TGTGCCAGCAGCGCCACAGGCTTCTCTGGAAACACCATATATTTT. As protein: CASSATGFSGNTIYF.

This rearrangement joins TRBV4-2 to TRBJ2-3, with 7 bases fitting TRBD1. The CDR3 covers 15 residues. The V segment lost 4 bases and the J segment 6 bases; nucleotides outside the gene matches: 10. Germline V gene data show CDR1 as LGHNA and CDR2 as YNFKEQ. The CDR3 sequence: CASSPGDRALDTQYF. The DNA of the CDR3 is TGTGCCAGCAGCCCCGGTGACAGGGCTCTTGATACGCAGTATTTT.

The chain couples TRBV5-1 to TRBJ1-5, with 8 bases matching TRBD1. Germline V gives CDR1 SGHRS, CDR2 YFSETQ. CDR3 length equals 14 residues. The junction had 4 bases not matched to a gene; V was cut back by 4 bases and J by 4 bases. For the CDR3, the DNA is TGCGCCAGCAGCCCGGGACAGGATAATCAGCCCCAGCATTTT. Translated, it gives CASSPGQDNQPQHF. The full variable domain, its missing parts supplied by reference TRBV5-1 and TRBJ1-5, is KAGVTQTPRYLIKTRGQQVTLSCSPISGHRSVSWYQQTPGQGLQFLFEYFSETQRNKGNFPGRFSGRQFSNSRSEMNVSTLELGDSALYLCASSPGQDNQPQHFGDGTRLSIL.

The chain employs TRBV4-1 and TRBJ1-2, with D possibly TRBD1 on 5 matching bases. The V gene's germline CDR1 is MGHRA and CDR2 YSYEKL. The CDR3 is made up of 15 amino acids. Trimming took off 0 bases at V and 10 bases at J, with 18 bases between the two ends. In DNA, the CDR3 is TGCGCCAGCAGCCAAGAGCCCACCAACAGGCCTACCTACACCTTC. Protein sequence: CASSQEPTNRPTYTF.

The J gene is TRBJ1-2, the V gene TRBV4-1, with TRBD1 as a possible D gene (6 bases). Germline V gene data show CDR1 as MGHRA and CDR2 as YSYEKL. Deletions cut 3 bases from V and 6 bases from J, with 17 bases between. The CDR3 runs to 15 residues. DNA for the CDR3: TGCGCCAGCAGCCATACCCCCCAGGACAGCAATGGCTACACCTTC. This sequence encodes CASSHTPQDSNGYTF.

The gene calls are TRBV15 and TRBJ2-5; 14 nucleotides agree with TRBD2. J was trimmed by 5 bases and V by 2 bases; bases with no gene match: 10. Germline CDR1 and CDR2: LNHNV and YYDKDF (reference sequence). CDR3 length equals 18 residues. In DNA form, the CDR3 reads TGTGCCACCAGCAGATATAGACTAGCGGGGGGGCCTTTGGAGACCCAGTACTTC. This gives the protein CATSRYRLAGGPLETQYF. Using reference TRBV15 and TRBJ2-5 for the parts outside the CDR3, the full variable domain is DAMVIQNPRYQVTQFGKPVTLSCSQTLNHNVMYWYQQKSSQAPKLLFHYYDKDFNNEADTPDNFQSRRPNTSFCFLDIRSPGLGDTAMYLCATSRYRLAGGPLETQYFGPGTRLLVL.

This chain uses TRBV3-1 (or the pseudogene TRBV3-2) with TRBJ2-5; the D is unclear. CDR1 LGHDT and CDR2 YNNKEL come from the germline V gene (reference sequence). Trimming shortened V by 0 bases and J by 11 bases, and 10 bases separated the two germline ends. This CDR3 contains 12 residues. DNA of the CDR3: TGTGCCAGCAGCCAAGACCGCCCCGGGCAGTACTTC. It encodes CASSQDRPGQYF.

The chain couples TRBV2 to TRBJ1-2; D might be TRBD1 (5 bases). Deletions cut 4 bases from V and 6 bases from J, with 9 bases between. The CDR3 contains 12 residues. Looked up from germline, CDR1 is SNHLY and CDR2 is FYNNEI. The CDR3 bases are TGTGCCAGCAGTGTTGGGGGGGATGGCTACACCTTC. This sequence encodes CASSVGGDGYTF. Full variable domain (remainder filled in from reference TRBV2 and TRBJ1-2): EPEVTQTPSHQVTQMGQEVILRCVPISNHLYFYWYRQILGQKVEFLVSFYNNEISEKSEIFDDQFSVERPDGSNFTLKIRSTKLEDSAMYFCASSVGGDGYTFGSGTRLTVV.